A selection of T cell receptor beta chains follows, all from one sample in a study of cytomegalovirus exposure and HLA in healthy donors. Measured with immunoSEQ multiplex PCR; TCRdb has only the in-frame clones, and not every one. The data hold approximately 170,000 clones, with around 81% observed a single time. Specimen: PBMCs. These receptors came from a man in his thirties or forties in good health and CMV-seropositive. The CDR3 runs from the conserved cysteine through the conserved F or W. The D gene is left open where the match is weak. A row's size may be missing; if present it is once, few, many or a size class.

>TRBJ2-2|TRBD1|TRBV4-3|-
CASSQDGTGTNTGELFF
TGCGCCAGCAGCCAAGATGGGACAGGGACGAACACCGGGGAGCTGTTTTTT
>TRBJ1-2|-|TRBV5-1|-
CASSLETGSPVDYGYTF
TGCGCCAGCAGCTTGGAAACAGGATCCCCGGTGGACTATGGCTACACCTTC
>TRBJ1-2|-|TRBV9|once
CASSTPLSGGYTF
TGTGCCAGCAGCACCCCCTTATCCGGGGGCTACACCTTC
>TRBJ2-7|-|TRBV4-2|-
CASSQPGRGLASSYEQYF
TGTGCCAGCAGCCAACCCGGCAGGGGCCTAGCCAGCTCCTACGAGCAGTACTTC
>TRBJ1-5|TRBD1|TRBV10-3|-
CAIRDEQGPNQPQHF
TGTGCCATCAGAGATGAACAGGGGCCTAATCAGCCCCAGCATTTT
>TRBJ2-3|-|TRBV6-5|-
CASSPRPGADTQYF
TGTGCCAGCAGTCCTCGACCGGGGGCAGATACGCAGTATTTT
>TRBJ2-3|-|TRBV27|-
CASTNRDTYTDTQYF
TGTGCCAGCACAAACCGGGACACCTACACAGATACGCAGTATTTT
>TRBJ2-3|-|TRBV6-4|-
CASSRGGGGGKDTQYF
TGTGCCAGCAGCCGCGGAGGGGGCGGGGGGAAAGATACGCAGTATTTT
>TRBJ1-3|TRBD1|TRBV5-4|-
CASSFRGQAGNTIYF
TGTGCCAGCAGCTTCAGGGGGCAAGCTGGAAACACCATATATTTT
>TRBJ1-2|TRBD1|TRBV7-9|-
CASSPTRTGYNYGYTF
TGTGCCAGCAGCCCGACCAGGACAGGATATAACTATGGCTACACCTTC
>TRBJ2-3|-|TRBV6-5|-
CASTLGGHTDTQYF
TGTGCCAGCACCCTAGGGGGTCACACAGATACGCAGTATTTT
>TRBJ2-3|-|TRBV30|-
CAWNGDTDTQYF
TGTGCCTGGAACGGGGACACAGATACGCAGTATTTT